The clone carrying this T cell receptor beta chain was seen a few times. Trimming left V 4 bases short and J 2 bases short, with 17 bases between. Germline CDR1 LNHNV, CDR2 YYDKDF (reference sequence). The CDR3 is 16 amino acids. Template material for amplifying TCR beta CDR3 regions consisted of RNA transcripts. A first-round RT-PCR of the TCR CDR3 used the HTBI primer set. TCRdb used MiXCR to reprocess the multiplex PCR reads, holding one entry per CDR3 protein. This sample yields fewer than 650,000 distinct CDR3 sequences, of which less than 15% are seen a single time; about 14% belongs to the top ten. The data stem from a study of T cells in Graves' hyperthyroidism and ophthalmopathy.

This clonotype was sampled from a woman aged 35 to 49 with Graves' hyperthyroidism. The sequencing input was blood. The V gene is TRBV15, the J gene TRBJ1-1; D perhaps matches TRBD1 (6 bases). CDR3: CATSKKGGAKNTEAFF. The DNA of the CDR3 is TGTGCCACCAGCAAAAAAGGGGGGGCTAAAAACACTGAAGCTTTCTTT.